Below are 21 T cell receptor delta chains sequenced from a single sample in a study of gamma-delta T cells after stem cell transplantation. TCRdb re-identified clones in the RT-PCR reads via CATT. The sample consists of about 1,600 delta-chain clones, around 8% of them appearing once. Sequencing input: gamma-delta T cells. These receptors originate from a human donor. It is not recorded whose cells these are; they may come from a transplant donor.

By sample share, this clone is medium-sized. This sequence joins TRDV2 and TRDJ3, with 10 bases fitting TRDD3. CDR1 and CDR2 from the germline V gene are GEAIGNYY and EKD. With V trimmed by 0 bases and J by 12 bases, 19 bases remained unmatched. The CDR3 is made up of 20 amino acids. CDR3 nucleotides: TGTGCCTGTGACACCGTACTGGGGGATTCAGGAGCAAATTTCGGCCGACAGATGTTTTTC. It translates to CACDTVLGDSGANFGRQMFF.

By share of the sample, this clone is medium-sized. V gene TRDV2 combines with J gene TRDJ1; weak D call: TRDD3 (6 bases). Germline assignment: CDR1 GEAIGNYY and CDR2 EKD. The germline V and J ends were trimmed by 3 bases and 3 bases, with 25 bases remaining between them. This CDR3 has 18 amino acids. CDR3 sequence: CACDPLEEAGVIADKLIF. The CDR3 DNA is TGTGCCTGTGACCCTCTGGAAGAGGCTGGGGTAATCGCCGATAAACTCATCTTT.

Judged by abundance, this clone is medium-sized. This chain uses TRDV2 with TRDJ3; a possible D gene is TRDD3 (5 bases). Trimming cost V 0 bases and J 1 base, with 15 bases left between them. Germline V gene sequence: CDR1 GEAIGNYY, CDR2 EKD. This CDR3 has 19 amino acids. CDR3 in amino acids: CACDTGMGRHSWDTRQMFF. In DNA form, the CDR3 reads TGTGCCTGTGACACCGGAATGGGGAGACATTCCTGGGACACCCGACAGATGTTTTTC.

This clone showed up just a few times. A much larger clone lies one base from this, so it may be a read error. The CDR3, as DNA: TGTGCCTGTGACACACTGGGGGATACTGGTAAACTCATCTTT. Translation: CACDTLGDTGKLIF. The V gene is TRDV2, the J gene TRDJ1; the match to TRDD3 covers 12 bases. Germline assignment: CDR1 GEAIGNYY and CDR2 EKD. The CDR3 spans 14 residues. J gave up 7 bases and V 1 base, and 3 bases lay outside the gene matches.

V and J are TRDV1 and TRDJ1; 9 nucleotides agree with TRDD3. This CDR3 is built from 24 residues. V trimming: 1 base; J trimming: 3 bases; junction bases outside the gene matches: 30. In germline, CDR1 is TSWWSYY, CDR2 QGS. CDR3 protein: CALGEQEIPPLLGDLTGGPDKLIF. CDR3 bases: TGTGCTCTTGGGGAACAGGAGATCCCTCCTTTACTGGGGGACCTCACCGGGGGGCCCGATAAACTCATCTTT.

Concerning this clone itself: Possible read error: a much larger clone is one base away. The rearrangement joins TRDV2 to TRDJ1; 9 nucleotides agree with TRDD3. Germline V CDR1 and CDR2: GEAIGNYY, EKD. CDR3 size: 17 residues. CDR3 bases: TGTGCCTGTGTATCCCTGGGGGATTGGGGGTCCACCGATAAACCCATCTTT. This translates into CACVSLGDWGSTDKPIF.

This clone was observed a few times. A far larger clone is a single base away, which makes a read error likely. Other nucleotide sequences in the sample specify the same CDR3. The gene calls are TRDV2 and TRDJ3; 9 nucleotides match TRDD3. Germline V gene data show CDR1 as GEAIGNYY and CDR2 as EKD. The CDR3 loop spans 21 amino acids. The CDR3 DNA reads as TGTGCCTGTGACACCGGCTGGGGTGGGGGATATAGCTCCTGGGACACCCGACAAATGTTTTTC. It specifies CACDTGWGGGYSSWDTRQMFF.

This chain joins TRDV2 and TRDJ1; 9 nucleotides match TRDD3. Germline CDR1 reads GEAIGNYY; CDR2 reads EKD. The CDR3 contains 15 residues. V lost 5 bases, J lost 3 bases, and 9 bases stayed unmatched. CDR3 coding DNA: TGTGCCTGTGGCTCCTTGGGGGATAAAGCCGATAAACTCATCTTT. Its translation is CACGSLGDKADKLIF.

This clone was found a few times. The J gene is TRDJ3, the V gene TRDV2; 10 bases agree with TRDD3. V lost 3 bases and J lost 3; bases outside the gene matches: 4. The CDR3 covers 17 residues. CDR1 is GEAIGNYY, CDR2 EKD, per germline. The CDR3 here is CACDAAGGYWDTRQMFF. DNA for the CDR3: TGTGCCTGTGACGCGGCTGGGGGATACTGGGACACCCGACAGATGTTTTTC.

Comment on this clone: This likely stems from a read error, as it lies one base from a far larger clone. Within the sample, other DNA sequences also encode this same CDR3. The rearrangement links TRDV2 to TRDJ3, with 10 bases that match TRDD3. Germline lookup yields CDR1 GEAIGNYY and CDR2 EKD. CDR3 length equals 19 residues. The DNA for the CDR3 is TGTGCCTGCGACACCGTGGGGGATACACTCTCCTGGGACACCCGACAGATGTTTTTC. It encodes CACDTVGDTLSWDTRQMFF.

Concerning this clone: Since a much larger clone is just one base distant, this may be a read error. The same CDR3 can be traced to other DNA sequences in this sample. The V gene is TRDV2, the J gene TRDJ2, with 7 nucleotides matching TRDD3. Germline V CDR1 and CDR2: GEAIGNYY, EKD. The CDR3 is made up of 18 amino acids. V lost 1 base and J lost 2; bases outside the gene matches: 12. The DNA of the CDR3 is TGTGCCTGTGACACTCTGGGGGCCACCCCCTCCTTGACAGCACAACTCTTCTTT. This encodes CACDTLGATPSLTAQLFF.

This clone was counted between two and nine times. TCRdb's protein, taken from a much larger clone, differs from this DNA's translation at residue 14, likely owing to a read error; the protein displayed comes from the DNA. The J gene is TRDJ1, the V gene TRDV2, with TRDD3 identical over 7 bases. Germline CDR1 is GEAIGNYY and CDR2 is EKD. This CDR3 comprises 16 residues. In DNA form, the CDR3 reads TGTGCCTGTGACACCTTGGGGGAACCGTACACCGATAAACCCATCTTT. Encoded protein: CACDTLGEPYTDKPIF.

Regarding this clone: This DNA's translation differs at residue 5 from TCRdb's protein, which comes from a much larger clone; a read error is likely, and the protein shown is translated from the DNA. V usage is TRDV2 and J usage is TRDJ4; 8 positions match TRDD3. The CDR3 extends over 19 amino acids. CDR1 and CDR2 from the germline V gene are GEAIGNYY and EKD. The V segment lost 3 bases and the J segment 4 bases; nucleotides outside the gene matches: 24. CDR3 DNA: TGTGCCTGTGACGCCGCGGGCGGGGATCCCGGGGATACTACCAAACCCCTGATCTTT. Protein: CACDAAGGDPGDTTKPLIF.

This clone is deemed medium-sized. A far larger clone lies a single base away; this is likely a read error. This chain joins TRDV2 and TRDJ1, with 9 bases matching TRDD2. Trimming cost V 5 bases and J 0 bases; bases outside gene matches: 18. Germline lookup yields CDR1 GEAIGNYY and CDR2 EKD. This CDR3 has 19 residues. CDR3 sequence (DNA): TGTGCCTGTGGCTCCCTTCCTACTGAACTGGGGTCCAACACCGATAAACTCATCTTT. Translated, it gives CACGSLPTELGSNTDKLIF.

This clone is large. Other DNA sequences in the sample encode the same CDR3. The chain carries TRDV2 and TRDJ1; TRDD3 aligns across 12 bases. CDR1 and CDR2 (germline): GEAIGNYY, EKD. With V trimmed by 3 bases and J by 0 bases, 25 bases remained unmatched. The CDR3 length is 23 residues. The CDR3 DNA reads TGTGCCTGTGACTCCATTCCCGAGGCTGGGGGATACGCAGGTCAGGGGTACACCGATAAACTCATCTTT. It translates to CACDSIPEAGGYAGQGYTDKLIF.

For this clone: Additional DNA sequences in this sample encode the identical CDR3. This rearrangement joins TRDV2 to TRDJ1; 13 nucleotides agree with TRDD3. Losses at the gene ends were 6 bases for V and 0 bases for J; bases not matched to a gene: 18. The CDR3 is 20 amino acids. The germline V gene encodes CDR1 GEAIGNYY and CDR2 EKD. CDR3 residues: CACSTLLLGDTGRYTDKLIF. The CDR3 region has the DNA TGTGCCTGTTCTACCCTTTTACTGGGGGATACGGGACGGTACACCGATAAACTCATCTTT.

The chain has TRDV2 and TRDJ1; 12 positions match TRDD3. Germline V gene data show CDR1 as GEAIGNYY and CDR2 as EKD. With 4 bases clipped from V and 0 bases from J, the junction kept 8 bases outside the gene matches. The CDR3 covers 17 residues. The chain's CDR3 is CACDLLGDTEYTDKLIF. CDR3 nucleotides: TGTGCCTGTGATTTACTGGGGGATACCGAATACACCGATAAACTCATCTTT.

Regarding this clone: Possible read error: a much larger clone is one base away. Other DNA sequences in the same sample also yield this CDR3. The V gene is TRDV2, the J gene TRDJ1, with D tentatively TRDD3 (6 bases). Trimming pared 3 bases from V and 8 bases from J, leaving 21 bases between. The CDR3 spans 15 residues. Germline V gene data show CDR1 as GEAIGNYY and CDR2 as EKD. The CDR3 region is CACDRLGGPFGKLIF. The CDR3 DNA reads TGTGCCTGTGACCGACTGGGAGGGCCTTTTGGAAAACTCATCTTT.

This clone is large within its sample. The same CDR3 arises from other DNA sequences in this sample as well. The rearrangement joins TRDV2 to TRDJ1; 13 bases are shared with TRDD3. The V gene's germline CDR1 is GEAIGNYY and CDR2 EKD. The CDR3 runs 17 residues. V gave up 3 bases and J gave up 0 bases; unmatched junction bases: 6. The CDR3 sequence: CACDALLGDTYTDKLIF. The CDR3 DNA is TGTGCCTGTGACGCCTTACTGGGGGATACGTACACCGATAAACTCATCTTT.

This clone was seen a few times. The chain uses TRDV2 and TRDJ1, with 7 bases matching TRDD3. Germline V gene lookup returns CDR1 GEAIGNYY and CDR2 EKD. This CDR3 comprises 14 residues. Germline trimming cut 3 bases from V and 4 bases from J; bases unmatched to any gene: 7. CDR3 amino acids: CACDDLGASDKLIF. CDR3 coding DNA: TGTGCCTGTGACGACCTGGGGGCTAGCGATAAACTCATCTTT.

Details on this clone: This may come from a read error, since a much larger clone is one base off. The same CDR3 also results from other DNA sequences found in this sample. The genes are TRDV2 and TRDJ3; 10 nucleotides align to TRDD3. Looked up from germline, CDR1 is GEAIGNYY and CDR2 is EKD. The CDR3 has 20 amino acids. The chain's CDR3 is CACDTLSGDTRAWDTRQMFF. CDR3 bases: TGTGCCTGTGACACCCTGTCGGGGGATACGCGAGCCTGGGACACCCGACAGATGTTCTTC.